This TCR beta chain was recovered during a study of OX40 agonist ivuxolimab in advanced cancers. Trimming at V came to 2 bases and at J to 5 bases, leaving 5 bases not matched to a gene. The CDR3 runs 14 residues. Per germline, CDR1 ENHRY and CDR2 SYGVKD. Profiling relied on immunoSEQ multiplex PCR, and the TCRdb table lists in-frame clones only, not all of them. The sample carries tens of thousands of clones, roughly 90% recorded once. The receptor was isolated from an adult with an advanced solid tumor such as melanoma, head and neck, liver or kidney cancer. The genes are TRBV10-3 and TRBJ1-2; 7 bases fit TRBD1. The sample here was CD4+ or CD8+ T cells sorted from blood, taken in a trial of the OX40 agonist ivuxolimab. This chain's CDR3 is CAISEGNRGYGYTF. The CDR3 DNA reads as TGTGCCATCAGTGAGGGGAACAGGGGATATGGCTACACCTTC.